A single count supports the clone carrying this T cell receptor (beta chain). The participants were between roughly 18 and 89 years old and came from some 23 US areas. Each participant's cohort was designated according to participant-reported clinical history. All recovered Cohort 3 donors got two negative PCRs, got clearance, or saw symptom resolution. CDR3 size: 15 residues. The junction had 4 bases not matched to a gene; V was cut back by 3 bases and J by 2 bases. CDR1 is MNHNS, CDR2 SASEGT, per germline. This entry belongs to a study of blood T cell repertoires in COVID-19. In the study overall: Collection of acute and convalescent COVID-19 samples took place in the United States, Italy and Spain.

Only in-frame clones appear in the TCRdb table, and some are missing; sequencing was by immunoSEQ multiplex PCR. The data contain approximately 470,000 clones, approximately 90% of them singletons. This TCR was recovered from a woman aged 18-35 years who had recovered from COVID-19. Specimen: PBMCs or T cells enriched from blood (not recorded which). The chain joins TRBV6-1 to TRBJ2-1, with TRBD1 matching 7 bases. The CDR3 DNA reads TGTGCCAGCAGTGATTGGCAGGGGGCCTACAATGAGCAGTTCTTC. Protein: CASSDWQGAYNEQFF.